Listed below are T cell receptor beta chains from one sample, sequenced in a study of early T cells in non-severe SARS-CoV-2 infection. TCRdb ran MiXCR on the 5' RACE reads and lists one entry per CDR3 protein. The sample lists 50,000 or so distinct CDR3 sequences, over 7% occurring once. Sequencing was performed on whole blood. Every receptor here comes from an adult who was a healthcare worker with PCR-confirmed SARS-CoV-2 infection or an uninfected control (not recorded which). Each CDR3 is given with its conserved first and last residue. The order of the fields is clone size, J gene, D gene, V gene, CDR3 DNA, CDR3 protein. A D gene is named only where the DNA matches it firmly. Clone size is stated in some rows and not others, as once, few, many or a class when expanded.

many TRBJ1-2 NA TRBV2 TGTGCCAGCAGTGAAACGGCTCCCATCCGCTATGGCTACACCTTC CASSETAPIRYGYTF
few TRBJ1-2 TRBD1 TRBV6-2/TRBV6-3 TGTGCCAGCAGTCAAACCGGGACAGTCTATGGCTACACCTTC CASSQTGTVYGYTF
NA TRBJ2-7 NA TRBV7-9 TGTGCCAGCAGCTTAGGTACAGCCGCGAGGGAGCAGTACTTC CASSLGTAAREQYF
few TRBJ1-4 NA TRBV4-2 TGTGCCAGCAGCCAAGCGCCCAGCGCGCGGGAAAAACTGTTTTTT CASSQAPSAREKLFF
few TRBJ1-4 NA TRBV10-3 TGTGCCATCAGCGGACACCCTAATGAAAAACTGTTTTTT CAISGHPNEKLFF
many TRBJ1-4 NA TRBV28 TGTGCCAGCAGTTTACTTCCGCGGCGGGAAAAACTGTTTTTT CASSLLPRREKLFF
few TRBJ2-3 NA TRBV9 TGTGCCAGCAGCGTAGATGAAGGTACGCAGTATTTT CASSVDEGTQYF
many TRBJ2-2 NA TRBV5-1 TGCGCCAGCAGCTTCGACGTCCCGAACACCGGGGAGCTGTTTTTT CASSFDVPNTGELFF
many TRBJ2-7 TRBD1 TRBV3-1 TGTGCCAGCAGCCGAACCCGGGGACAGGGGACGAGTGAGCAGTACTTC CASSRTRGQGTSEQYF
many TRBJ1-1 NA TRBV4-3 TGCGCCAGCAGCCAAGCTCACAGGTTCATGAACACTGAAGCTTTCTTT CASSQAHRFMNTEAFF
many TRBJ1-4 NA TRBV5-1 TGCGCCAGCAGCCGTACAATACGTGGGGACGGAAATGAAAAACTGTTTTTT CASSRTIRGDGNEKLFF
many TRBJ2-3 NA TRBV20-1 TGCAGTGCTAGACTAATGGGCAAGAGTGCAGATACGCAGTATTTT CSARLMGKSADTQYF
many TRBJ2-7 TRBD2 TRBV7-6 TGTGCCAGCAGCTCACTAGCGGGAGGGGTATACGAGCAGTACTTC CASSSLAGGVYEQYF
few TRBJ2-5 NA TRBV5-1 TGCGCCAGCAGCTTGGTCATCGGTCCAGAGACCCAGTACTTC CASSLVIGPETQYF
NA TRBJ2-7 TRBD1 TRBV12-3/TRBV12-4 TGTGCCAGCAGGACCGGGACAGCCTACGAGCAGTACTTC CASRTGTAYEQYF
few TRBJ1-3 NA TRBV20-1 TGCAGTGCCACATCCGGGACTGGGCCTGAAAACACCATATATTTT CSATSGTGPENTIYF
NA TRBJ2-3 TRBD2 TRBV29-1 TGCAGCCACCCCTCGGCGAGCGGGGGCACAGATACGCAGTATTTT CSHPSASGGTDTQYF
many TRBJ2-2 TRBD1 TRBV7-6 TGTGCCAGCAGCGGACAGGGGACCTCAAGCGGGGAGCTGTTTTTT CASSGQGTSSGELFF
few TRBJ1-4 NA TRBV7-2 TGTGCCAGCAGCACACCCCTGGGCGGGCGAAAAAAACTGTTTTTT CASSTPLGGRKKLFF
many TRBJ1-1 NA TRBV6-5 TGTGCCAGCAGCAAACAATCCTTCGGCACTGAAGCTTTCTTT CASSKQSFGTEAFF
many TRBJ1-3 TRBD1 TRBV28 TGTGCCAGCAGTTTAGGGACAGGGGGCTTATTATCTGGAAACACCATATATTTT CASSLGTGGLLSGNTIYF
few TRBJ2-4 TRBD1 TRBV5-8 TGTGCCAGCAGCCAACAGGGGTTAGTCAAAAACATTCAGTACTTC CASSQQGLVKNIQYF
many TRBJ1-2 TRBD1 TRBV12-3/TRBV12-4 TGTGCCAGCACCAGACAGGGGGCTGGTAACTATGGCTACACCTTC CASTRQGAGNYGYTF
NA TRBJ2-7 TRBD2 TRBV11-2 TGTGCCAGCAGACAACTAGCGGGAGAGGACGAGCAGTACTTC CASRQLAGEDEQYF
NA TRBJ1-5 TRBD1 TRBV10-3 TGTGCCATCAGTGACGGCAGGGGGGACTATAGCAATCAGCCCCAGCATTTT CAISDGRGDYSNQPQHF
few TRBJ1-2 NA TRBV30 TGTGCCTGGAGTGTAAAGGGGGAGGACACCTTC CAWSVKGEDTF
once TRBJ2-5 NA TRBV11-3 TGTGCCAGCAGCTTACCCGACCTGCGGGAGACCCAGTACTTC CASSLPDLRETQYF
few TRBJ2-7 TRBD1 TRBV5-4 TGTGCCAGCAGCCCCGGACAGGTCCGGGACGAGCAGTACTTC CASSPGQVRDEQYF
NA TRBJ1-6 NA TRBV7-9 TGTGCCAGCAGCTTAGCACGAGGAATGTCACCCCTCCACTTT CASSLARGMSPLHF
few TRBJ1-6 TRBD1 TRBV11-2 TGTGCCAGCAGTCAACAGGGGGGGTCCTATAATTCACCCCTCCACTTT CASSQQGGSYNSPLHF
few TRBJ1-1 NA TRBV29-1 TGCAGCGTGGACCTTGGGGGCACTGAAGCTTTCTTT CSVDLGGTEAFF
NA TRBJ2-7 TRBD1 TRBV5-5 TGTGCCAGCAGATCGACAGGGAAGGACTCCTACGAGCAGTACTTC CASRSTGKDSYEQYF
few TRBJ1-4 TRBD1 TRBV10-3 TGTGCCATCAGTGAGCCACCGGGACAGGGGATCGAAAAACTGTTTTTT CAISEPPGQGIEKLFF
NA TRBJ2-2 NA TRBV28 TGTGCCAGCAGTTCCGGCGGACCGAACACCGGGGAGCTGTTTTTT CASSSGGPNTGELFF
many TRBJ1-2 TRBD1 TRBV11-2 TGTGCCAGCAGCTTAGGGAGGACAGGGGAACCGGCCACACCACTCTATGGCTACACCTTC CASSLGRTGEPATPLYGYTF
once TRBJ2-1 TRBD2 TRBV7-2 TGTGCCAGCAGCGTTAACAGCGGGAGCGGCAATGAGCAGTTCTTC CASSVNSGSGNEQFF
many TRBJ1-1 NA TRBV20-1 TGCAGTGCTAGGGCAGGCGGCACTGAAGCTTTCTTT CSARAGGTEAFF
few TRBJ2-3 NA TRBV20-1 TGCAGTGCGGAGCTTTCTAGCACAGATACGCAGTATTTT CSAELSSTDTQYF
few TRBJ2-4 TRBD2 TRBV7-6 TGTGCCAGCAGCCCGGGGACTAGCGGGAGTACAGACATTCAGTACTTC CASSPGTSGSTDIQYF
NA TRBJ2-7 TRBD1 TRBV12-3/TRBV12-4 TGTGCCAGCAGTCCCAGGGACAGCCACTACGAGCAGTACTTC CASSPRDSHYEQYF
many TRBJ2-3 NA TRBV12-3/TRBV12-4 TGTGCCAGCGCCAGGGCGACAGATACGCAGTATTTT CASARATDTQYF
many TRBJ2-7 NA TRBV4-2 TGTGCCAGCAGCCCGCAACAGGGCTACGAGCAGTACTTC CASSPQQGYEQYF
many TRBJ2-2 TRBD2 TRBV25-1 TGTGCCGGGGAGGGACGCTATACCGGGGAGCTGTTTTTT CAGEGRYTGELFF
NA TRBJ1-3 NA TRBV7-6 TGTGCCAGCAGCTTAGGTCAAACTGGAAACACCATATATTTT CASSLGQTGNTIYF
NA TRBJ2-7 TRBD1 TRBV2 TGTGCCAGCAGAGTCAGGGGGACCCCTACCTACGAGCAGTACTTC CASRVRGTPTYEQYF
few TRBJ1-1 NA TRBV7-8 TGTGCCAGCAGCTTAGTTCGCGGCAGGGAGGACACTGAAGCTTTCTTT CASSLVRGREDTEAFF
NA TRBJ2-3 NA TRBV7-7 TGTGCTAGCAGCTCCCATCGTGCTCCAGATACGCAGTATTTT CASSSHRAPDTQYF
NA TRBJ2-3 NA TRBV7-3 TGTGCCAGCAGCCCACCGGACCGGCGGAATACGCAGTATTTT CASSPPDRRNTQYF
NA TRBJ2-7 NA TRBV10-3 TGTGCCATCAGGGAAGAGGGGAACTACGAGCAGTACTTC CAIREEGNYEQYF
NA TRBJ1-5 NA TRBV7-2 TGTGCCAGCAGCCCAGGGTTTATCCCGAGACAGCCCCAGCATTTT CASSPGFIPRQPQHF
NA TRBJ2-3 TRBD1 TRBV10-2 TGCGCCAGCAGTAGGACAGGGGCAGATACGCAGTATTTT CASSRTGADTQYF
NA TRBJ1-1 NA TRBV29-1 TGCAGCGTTGTACAAGTTCGGGGCACTGAAGCTTTCTTT CSVVQVRGTEAFF
many TRBJ1-1 NA TRBV10-2 TGCGCCAGCGGGGGGATGATTATGAACACTGAAGCTTTCTTT CASGGMIMNTEAFF
many TRBJ2-4 NA TRBV3-1 TGTGCCAGCAGCCAAGGGGGGTTAGCCAAAAACATTCAGTACTTC CASSQGGLAKNIQYF
many TRBJ1-1 NA TRBV20-1 TGCAGTGCCGACCCTGGCGGGCTGAACACTGAAGCTTTCTTT CSADPGGLNTEAFF